The 19 T cell receptor beta chains below come from one sample, sequenced in a study of cytomegalovirus exposure and HLA in healthy donors (dated by TCRdb to the late 2010s). Libraries were prepared through the immunoSEQ multiplex PCR assay. The multiplex PCR relied on a mix of 60 forward primers for TCR Vbeta segments and 13 reverse primers for TCR Jbeta segments. What TCRdb holds here is the immuneACCESS table cut down to in-frame rearrangements. Part of the clones is not present; checked against another copy, under half of the missing clones reflect an unresolved V gene, and the others are unexplained. Recorded for this sample are approximately 140,000 clones; 75% to 85% of them occurred a single time. Of the sample, more than 3% is held by the ten largest clones. Sequenced material: PBMCs. The receptors stem from a female donor in good health and CMV-seronegative.

The chain uses TRBV7-3 and TRBJ2-5; TRBD2 matches 10 bases. The CDR3 is 15 amino acids. From germline, CDR1 is SGHTA and CDR2 FQGTGA. The junction had 1 base not matched to a gene; V was cut back by 1 base and J by 2 bases. CDR3: CASSLIAGGQETQYF. In nucleotides, the CDR3 is TGTGCCAGCAGCTTAATAGCGGGGGGTCAAGAGACCCAGTACTTC.

This chain joins TRBV29-1 and TRBJ1-4, with D maybe TRBD1 (5 bases). Trimming shortened V by 2 bases and J by 7 bases, and 11 bases separated the two germline ends. The CDR3 covers 13 residues. CDR1 and CDR2 (germline): SQVTM, ANQGSEA. The CDR3 is CSVEIREGEKLFF. The CDR3 DNA reads as TGCAGCGTTGAAATCAGGGAGGGTGAAAAACTGTTTTTT.

The sample holds a few counts of this clone. This chain links TRBV15 with TRBJ2-7; a possible D gene is TRBD1 (6 bases). The CDR3 runs 14 residues. CDR1 is LNHNV and CDR2 is YYDKDF in the germline V gene (reference sequence). V lost 5 bases and J 7 bases, leaving 18 bases between the germline ends. Written as DNA, the CDR3 is TGTGCCACCAGCTGGGACACCCGCTTAGGGGAGCAGTACTTC. It is translated as CATSWDTRLGEQYF.

This clone was recorded a few times. V gene TRBV18 combines with J gene TRBJ1-5; the match to TRBD1 covers 7 bases. This CDR3 spans 16 amino acids. Germline-derived CDR1 and CDR2 are KGHSH and LQKENI. The J segment lost 3 bases and the V segment lost 1 base, leaving 6 bases of the junction unmatched. The CDR3 is CASSPQGAGNNQPQHF. The CDR3 nucleotides read TGTGCCAGCTCACCACAGGGGGCAGGGAACAATCAGCCCCAGCATTTT. The whole variable domain, filled in from reference TRBV18 and TRBJ1-5, reads NAGVMQNPRHLVRRRGQEARLRCSPMKGHSHVYWYRQLPEEGLKFMVYLQKENIIDESGMPKERFSAEFPKEGPSILRIQQVVRGDSAAYFCASSPQGAGNNQPQHFGDGTRLSIL.

Here the CDR3 DNA reads TGTGCCAGCAGCGGCCGGCCGGGACTAGCGTCCTCCTACAATGAGCAGTTCTTC. It specifies CASSGRPGLASSYNEQFF. The V gene is TRBV11-2, the J gene TRBJ2-1; 10 bases map to TRBD2. V trimming: 5 bases; J trimming: 0 bases; junction bases outside the gene matches: 10. Germline V gene lookup returns CDR1 SGHAT and CDR2 FQNNGV. The CDR3 runs 18 residues. The entire variable domain, with the rest obtained from reference TRBV11-2 and TRBJ2-1, is as follows: EAGVAQSPRYKIIEKRQSVAFWCNPISGHATLYWYQQILGQGPKLLIQFQNNGVVDDSQLPKDRFSAERLKGVDSTLKIQPAKLEDSAVYLCASSGRPGLASSYNEQFFGPGTRLTVL.

This rearrangement joins TRBV7-9 to TRBJ2-1, with TRBD2 identical over 13 bases. The CDR3 spans 15 residues. From germline, CDR1 is SEHNR and CDR2 FQNEAQ (reference sequence). Trimming removed 5 bases from V and 6 bases from J; junction bases left unmatched: 4. The CDR3 DNA sequence: TGTGCCAGCAGCGTTACTAGCGGGAGGGCCAATGAGCAGTTCTTC. It encodes CASSVTSGRANEQFF. Together with reference TRBV7-9 and TRBJ2-1, the CDR3 gives the full variable domain: DTGVSQNPRHKITKRGQNVTFRCDPISEHNRLYWYRQTLGQGPEFLTYFQNEAQLEKSRLLSDRFSAERPKGSFSTLEIQRTEQGDSAMYLCASSVTSGRANEQFFGPGTRLTVL.

The chain carries TRBV7-8 and TRBJ1-6, with TRBD1 as a possible D gene (5 bases). The CDR3 loop spans 15 amino acids. The germline CDR1 and CDR2 sequences are SGHVS and FQNEAQ. The germline V and J ends were trimmed by 0 bases and 9 bases, with 12 bases remaining between them. CDR3 region: CASSLARAPSSPLHF. Here the CDR3 DNA reads TGTGCCAGCAGCTTAGCCAGGGCCCCCTCTTCACCCCTCCACTTT.

The V gene is TRBV29-1, the J gene TRBJ1-2; TRBD1 matches at 7 bases. Germline CDR1 SQVTM, CDR2 ANQGSEA. The length of the CDR3 is 15 residues. V dropped 7 bases and J dropped 0; count of bases not matched to a gene: 11. For the CDR3, the DNA is TGCAGCGCTATTCGGACAGGAAAAGCTAACTATGGCTACACCTTC. Amino acids: CSAIRTGKANYGYTF.

A single count supports this clone. The chain uses TRBV7-9 and TRBJ1-1; TRBD1 agrees at 11 bases. Germline V lookup: CDR1 SEHNR, CDR2 FQNEAQ (reference sequence). CDR3 size: 14 residues. With V trimmed by 5 bases and J by 7 bases, 6 bases remained unmatched. DNA of the CDR3: TGTGCCAGCAGCCCGGGGACAGGGGGAGGTGAAGCTTTCTTT. Amino acid sequence: CASSPGTGGGEAFF.

V usage is TRBV7-2 and J usage is TRBJ2-7, with 11 bases matching TRBD1. Trimming removed 5 bases from V and 4 bases from J; junction bases left unmatched: 7. CDR1 SGHTA and CDR2 FQGNSA come from the germline V gene. The CDR3 has 15 amino acids. The CDR3, as DNA: TGTGCCAGCAGCGCCCGGGACAGGGGGAAGTACGAGCAGTACTTC. This sequence encodes CASSARDRGKYEQYF.

This rearrangement joins TRBV12-1 to TRBJ2-5; whether TRBD2, the table's D call, matches the DNA was not checked. TRBV12-1 is a listed pseudogene. This CDR3 contains 15 residues. CDR3 protein: CASSPGGGARETQYF. CDR3 coding DNA: TGTGCCAGCAGCCCGGGGGGGGGCGCGCGAGAGACCCAGTACTTC.

This clone showed up just a few times. The chain has TRBV2 and TRBJ1-1; D is undetermined. The CDR3 is 12 residues long. V was cut by 3 bases and J by 11 bases, with 13 bases left in between. The germline gives CDR1 SNHLY, CDR2 FYNNEI. CDR3 protein: CASSDRRFGAFF. CDR3 nucleotide sequence: TGTGCCAGCAGTGACAGAAGGTTCGGGGCTTTCTTT.

This sequence joins TRBV5-6 and TRBJ1-4, with 12 positions matching TRBD1. CDR1 SGHDT and CDR2 YYEEEE come from the germline V gene. This CDR3 spans 18 amino acids. V trimming: 4 bases; J trimming: 6 bases; junction bases outside the gene matches: 13. CDR3 sequence: CASSPRDRGRISYEKLFF. The CDR3 DNA reads as TGTGCCAGCAGCCCTAGGGACAGGGGGCGCATCTCTTATGAAAAACTGTTTTTT. Full variable domain (outside the CDR3, taken from reference TRBV5-6 and TRBJ1-4): DAGVTQSPTHLIKTRGQQVTLRCSPKSGHDTVSWYQQALGQGPQFIFQYYEEEERQRGNFPDRFSGHQFPNYSSELNVNALLLGDSALYLCASSPRDRGRISYEKLFFGSGTQLSVL.

The rearrangement links TRBV5-4 to TRBJ2-1; tentative D call: TRBD2 (5 bases). The length of the CDR3 is 14 residues. Germline V gives CDR1 SGHNT, CDR2 YYREEE (reference sequence). Trimming pared 0 bases from V and 8 bases from J, leaving 12 bases between. The chain's CDR3 is CASSLESGWDEQFF. CDR3 in DNA: TGTGCCAGCAGCTTGGAGAGCGGTTGGGATGAGCAGTTCTTC.

This chain links TRBV15 with TRBJ1-1, with D possibly TRBD1 on 5 matching bases. The CDR3 is made up of 17 amino acids. The germline CDR1 and CDR2 sequences are LNHNV and YYDKDF (reference sequence). V lost 1 base and J 6 bases, leaving 21 bases between the germline ends. The CDR3 loop reads CATSRGPGGARTSEAFF. The CDR3 coding sequence is TGTGCCACCAGCAGAGGCCCGGGAGGGGCCCGAACATCTGAAGCTTTCTTT.

DNA for the CDR3: TGTGCCAGCAGCTTAGTTCTAGCTTTGGGCGAGCAGTACTTC. Residues: CASSLVLALGEQYF. The V call is TRBV7-2, the J call TRBJ2-7; D may be TRBD2 (5 bases). The V gene's germline CDR1 is SGHTA and CDR2 FQGNSA. This CDR3 spans 14 amino acids. Between the trimmed V and J ends, which lost 1 base and 6 bases, there was a span of 13 bases.

This rearrangement joins TRBV6-1 to TRBJ2-7; D is possibly TRBD2 (7 bases). This CDR3 has 15 amino acids. V lost 0 bases, J lost 3 bases, and 12 bases lay in between. The germline V gene encodes CDR1 MNHNS and CDR2 SASEGT. CDR3 sequence: CASSEAGGGLYEQYF. The CDR3 region has the DNA TGTGCCAGCAGTGAAGCTGGGGGGGGCCTCTACGAGCAGTACTTC.

Worth noting for this clone: The junction shows a germline mismatch at one end, possibly a read error. The rearrangement joins TRBV7-9 to TRBJ2-3, with 10 positions matching TRBD2. CDR1 is SEHNR and CDR2 is FQNEAQ in the germline V gene (reference sequence). The CDR3 loop spans 15 amino acids. Here the CDR3 DNA reads TGTGCCAGCAGCTTAGCCTCCTTTGCGCTAGCGGGAGCAATGTTT. This sequence encodes CASSLASFALAGAMF.

The V gene is TRBV9, the J gene TRBJ2-5, with TRBD2 matching over 8 bases. This CDR3 has 16 amino acids. CDR1 is SGDLS, CDR2 YYNGEE, per germline. The V segment lost 0 bases and the J segment 6 bases; nucleotides outside the gene matches: 10. The CDR3 region has the DNA TGTGCCAGCAGCGTAGAGGTCGGGGGGGCAATACAGACCCAGTACTTC. This encodes CASSVEVGGAIQTQYF.